The rows below give T cell receptor beta chains drawn from one sample of a study of blood T cell repertoires in COVID-19. Profiled with immunoSEQ multiplex PCR; TCRdb holds only in-frame clones, not every one. This table holds about 440,000 clones, around nine tenths found once. Material: PBMCs or T cells enriched from blood (not recorded which). The receptors derive from a woman younger than 35 with acute COVID-19. Both conserved end residues are part of each CDR3. D genes are given only for firm matches. Not every row has a clone size; where given, it reads once, few, many or a size class.

>15|TRBD2|TRBJ2-1|TRBV7-9|-
CASSATSGGFDEQFF
TGTGCCAGCAGCGCCACTAGCGGGGGGTTTGATGAGCAGTTCTTC
>15|TRBD1|TRBJ2-5|TRBV7-9|-
CASRSHDRVQETQYF
TGTGCCAGCAGGTCACATGACAGGGTCCAAGAGACCCAGTACTTC
>12|-|TRBJ1-2|TRBV5-6|-
CASSAGNYGYTF
TGTGCCAGCAGTGCGGGGAACTATGGCTACACCTTC
>13|-|TRBJ1-5|TRBV7-8|few
CASSFSSNQPQHF
TGTGCCAGCAGCTTCTCCAGCAATCAGCCCCAGCATTTT
>12|TRBD1|TRBJ1-2|TRBV29-1|-
CSVGGTGDGYTF
TGCAGCGTGGGGGGGACAGGGGACGGCTACACCTTC
>16|TRBD2|TRBJ2-2|TRBV27|-
CASSSFPSGQGGELFF
TGTGCCAGCAGTTCATTCCCTAGCGGGCAGGGCGGGGAGCTGTTTTTT
>15|TRBD1|TRBJ1-1|TRBV7-8|-
CASSLDRGSYNEAFF
TGTGCCAGCAGCCTCGACAGGGGGAGTTATAATGAAGCTTTCTTT
>15|-|TRBJ2-5|TRBV15|-
CATSRGEDRSETQYF
TGTGCCACCAGCAGAGGGGAAGACAGATCGGAGACCCAGTACTTC
>15|TRBD1|TRBJ2-1|TRBV20-1|-
CSASGQGASYNEQFF
TGCAGTGCTAGTGGACAGGGGGCGAGTTACAATGAGCAGTTCTTC
>14|-|TRBJ2-1|TRBV19|-
CASEDSISYNEQFF
TGTGCCAGCGAGGACTCAATCTCCTACAATGAGCAGTTCTTC
>15|-|TRBJ1-5|TRBV27|-
CASSLEGKSNQPQHF
TGTGCCAGCAGTTTGGAGGGTAAGAGCAATCAGCCCCAGCATTTT
>15|TRBD2|TRBJ2-7|TRBV11-2|-
CASSSPSGGAGEQYF
TGTGCCAGCAGCTCTCCTAGCGGGGGGGCCGGCGAGCAGTACTTC
>14|-|TRBJ2-2|TRBV9|-
CASSAQVNPGELFF
TGTGCCAGCAGCGCACAGGTAAACCCCGGGGAGCTGTTTTTT
>16|TRBD2|TRBJ2-3|TRBV5-5|-
CASSFKLAGDTDTQYF
TGTGCCAGCAGCTTTAAACTAGCGGGAGACACAGATACGCAGTATTTT
>14|TRBD1|TRBJ1-1|TRBV4-1|once
CASSPTGQNTEAFF
TGCGCCAGCAGCCCGACAGGGCAGAACACTGAAGCTTTCTTT
>12|-|TRBJ2-3|TRBV29-1|-
CSGTESTDTQYF
TGCAGCGGTACAGAGAGCACAGATACGCAGTATTTT
>12|TRBD2|TRBJ2-3|TRBV19|-
CASSPGLHTQYF
TGTGCCAGTAGCCCGGGACTACATACGCAGTATTTT
>14|TRBD1|TRBJ1-2|TRBV27|many
CASSLTGGNYGYTF
TGTGCCAGCAGTTTAACAGGGGGTAACTATGGCTACACCTTC
>12|TRBD1|TRBJ1-1|TRBV29-1|-
CSVATGGTEAFF
TGCAGCGTTGCGACAGGGGGCACTGAAGCTTTCTTT
>15|-|TRBJ1-1|TRBV6-6|-
CASSHNPETGAEAFF
TGTGCCAGCAGTCATAACCCAGAGACAGGAGCTGAAGCTTTCTTT
>12|-|TRBJ1-2|TRBV19|-
CASSGGTGGYTF
TGTGCCAGTAGTGGAGGGACGGGTGGCTACACCTTC
>15|TRBD2|TRBJ2-3|TRBV7-3|-
CASSSAGGPTDTQYF
TGTGCCAGCAGCTCAGCGGGGGGGCCCACAGATACGCAGTATTTT
>12|-|TRBJ2-7|TRBV28|-
CASSHSSYEQYF
TGTGCCAGCAGTCACAGCTCCTACGAGCAGTACTTC